This is a list of T cell receptor beta chains from one sample in a study of cytomegalovirus exposure and HLA in healthy donors. This table comes from immunoSEQ multiplex PCR, and its TCRdb copy is limited to in-frame clones, with some not included. The data contain more than 140,000 clones, approximately 79% of them seen just once; the ten biggest clones take up about 0.66%. The sequencing sample was made of PBMCs. The receptor source for this set is a male donor in good health and CMV-seronegative. Both conserved end residues are part of each CDR3. The D gene is left open where the match is weak. Size is stated for part of the rows, as once, few or many counts, or as a class when the clone is expanded.

clone size	D gene	V gene	J gene	CDR3 protein	CDR3 DNA
.	.	TRBV15	TRBJ1-6	CATSRETGWNSPLHF	TGTGCCACCAGCAGAGAAACAGGGTGGAATTCACCCCTCCACTTT
.	.	TRBV7-7	TRBJ2-5	CASSLNTGFQETQYF	TGTGCCAGCAGCTTAAATACAGGATTCCAAGAGACCCAGTACTTC
.	.	TRBV25-1	TRBJ1-2	CASSDPPGTAGGSYGYTF	TGTGCCAGCAGTGACCCTCCCGGGACCGCCGGGGGGTCCTATGGCTACACCTTC
.	TRBD1	TRBV7-9	TRBJ2-5	CSSSVGTGEETQYF	TGTTCCAGCAGCGTCGGGACAGGGGAAGAGACCCAGTACTTC
once	TRBD2	TRBV11-1	TRBJ2-1	CASSLSLAAGVRDEQFF	TGTGCCAGCAGCTTAAGTCTCGCAGCGGGAGTTAGGGATGAGCAGTTCTTC
.	TRBD1	TRBV19	TRBJ1-5	CASSIGTGAPQHF	TGTGCCAGTAGTATAGGGACAGGCGCTCCCCAGCATTTT
.	.	TRBV18	TRBJ2-1	CASSPPGLDNEQFF	TGTGCCAGCTCACCACCGGGGCTGGACAATGAGCAGTTCTTC
.	.	TRBV6-5	TRBJ1-2	CASSYSPGRDYGYTF	TGTGCCAGCAGTTACTCTCCAGGGCGCGACTATGGCTACACCTTC
once	TRBD2	TRBV30	TRBJ2-5	CAWSTKTSGGGETQYF	TGTGCCTGGAGTACTAAGACTAGCGGGGGGGGAGAGACCCAGTACTTC
.	.	TRBV7-9	TRBJ2-1	CASSLASSHNEQFF	TGTGCCAGCAGCTTAGCGTCTTCCCACAATGAGCAGTTCTTC
.	.	TRBV11-2	TRBJ2-3	CASGSSGAGNTQYF	TGTGCCAGCGGCTCTTCCGGGGCGGGAAATACGCAGTATTTT
.	TRBD2	TRBV7-2	TRBJ2-1	CASSLNGGAGNEQFF	TGTGCCAGCAGCTTAAACGGGGGGGCCGGCAATGAGCAGTTCTTC
.	TRBD1	TRBV5-1	TRBJ1-1	CASSGGTGLQAFF	TGCGCCAGCAGCGGGGGGACAGGGCTTCAAGCTTTCTTT
.	TRBD1	TRBV5-1	TRBJ2-2	CASDLLGQGTNTGELFF	TGCGCCAGCGATCTCCTGGGACAGGGCACGAACACCGGGGAGCTGTTTTTT
.	TRBD2	TRBV5-4	TRBJ2-1	CASSLEWREGRDEQFF	TGTGCCAGCAGCTTGGAGTGGCGGGAGGGCCGGGATGAGCAGTTCTTC
.	.	TRBV2	TRBJ1-4	CASNYREGNEKLFF	TGTGCCAGCAACTACCGGGAGGGTAATGAAAAACTGTTTTTT
.	.	TRBV5-6	TRBJ2-7	CASSLTTGVYEQYF	TGTGCCAGCAGCTTAACCACCGGGGTCTACGAGCAGTACTTC
.	.	TRBV6-5	TRBJ1-2	CASSFPGEGVFGYTF	TGTGCCAGCAGTTTCCCTGGGGAGGGCGTTTTTGGCTACACCTTC
.	TRBD2	TRBV19	TRBJ2-3	CASRRLAGGADTQYF	TGCGCCAGTAGGCGACTAGCGGGAGGTGCGGATACGCAGTATTTT
.	.	TRBV7-3	TRBJ1-1	CASSLTEQGLGTEAFF	TGTGCCAGCAGCTTAACCGAACAGGGCCTTGGCACTGAAGCTTTCTTT
.	TRBD1	TRBV14	TRBJ1-2	CASSQDLGTGTIYGYTF	TGTGCCAGCAGCCAAGATCTGGGGACAGGGACGATCTATGGCTACACCTTC
.	.	TRBV29-1	TRBJ2-7	CSALGGEQYF	TGCAGCGCTCTTGGAGGCGAGCAGTACTTC
few	TRBD2	TRBV11-2	TRBJ2-1	CASSSEPTSGYNEQFF	TGTGCCAGCAGCTCCGAACCGACTAGCGGGTACAATGAGCAGTTCTTC
.	TRBD2	TRBV6-1	TRBJ2-7	CASSEGTSGSHEQYF	TGTGCCAGCAGTGAAGGGACCAGCGGGAGCCACGAGCAGTACTTC
.	.	TRBV7-8	TRBJ2-6	CASMEGFFSGANVLTF	TGTGCCAGCATGGAGGGCTTTTTCTCTGGGGCCAACGTCCTGACTTTC
.	.	TRBV27	TRBJ1-2	CASSLSRGGASYGYTF	TGTGCCAGCAGTTTATCCCGCGGGGGGGCTTCCTATGGCTACACCTTC
.	TRBD2	TRBV5-4	TRBJ2-1	CASTSPGLAGGEQFF	TGTGCCAGCACCTCGCCGGGACTAGCCGGAGGTGAGCAGTTCTTC
.	TRBD1	TRBV5-5	TRBJ2-1	CASSSNRGRGYNEQFF	TGTGCCAGCAGCTCGAACAGGGGGCGAGGTTACAATGAGCAGTTCTTC
.	.	TRBV27	TRBJ1-6	CASSAYYNSPLHF	TGTGCCAGCAGTGCCTACTATAATTCACCCCTCCACTTT
.	TRBD2	TRBV5-1	TRBJ2-7	CASSEGLAGPDEQYF	TGCGCCAGCAGCGAGGGGCTAGCGGGACCCGACGAGCAGTACTTC
.	.	TRBV18	TRBJ2-1	CASSPGTSYNEQFF	TGTGCCAGCTCACCGGGGACAAGCTACAATGAGCAGTTCTTC
once	.	TRBV7-9	TRBJ1-1	CASSLPGDTEAFF	TGTGCCAGCAGCCTCCCGGGGGACACTGAAGCTTTCTTT
.	.	TRBV6-1	TRBJ1-3	CASSGPGSRTGNTIYF	TGTGCCAGCAGTGGCCCAGGGTCGCGGACGGGAAACACCATATATTTT
.	TRBD2	TRBV4-3	TRBJ2-3	CASSQVTSPHTQYF	TGCGCCAGCAGCCAGGTGACTAGCCCGCATACGCAGTATTTT
.	TRBD2	TRBV6-1	TRBJ2-3	CASSEFSGRGTDTQYF	TGTGCCAGCAGCGAATTTAGCGGGAGAGGCACAGATACGCAGTATTTT
.	TRBD2	TRBV5-1	TRBJ2-5	CASSANSGGVETQYF	TGCGCCAGCAGTGCGAATAGCGGGGGGGTTGAGACCCAGTACTTC
.	TRBD2	TRBV7-2	TRBJ2-3	CASSLVAGLSTDTQYF	TGTGCCAGCAGCTTAGTGGCGGGACTAAGCACAGATACGCAGTATTTT
.	.	TRBV5-6	TRBJ1-1	CASSSGSGKRTEAFF	TGTGCCAGCAGCTCCGGATCAGGGAAAAGGACTGAAGCTTTCTTT
few	.	TRBV30	TRBJ1-6	CAWSRQGYNSPLHF	TGTGCCTGGAGTAGGCAGGGTTATAATTCACCCCTCCACTTT
.	.	TRBV30	TRBJ1-2	CAWITGFYGYTF	TGTGCCTGGATAACAGGGTTCTATGGCTACACCTTC
.	.	TRBV19	TRBJ1-3	CASSSGGAGNTIYF	TGTGCCAGTAGTTCGGGGGGCGCTGGAAACACCATATATTTT
.	.	TRBV6-5	TRBJ2-3	CASSYPGTDTQYF	TGTGCCAGCAGTTACCCAGGGACAGATACGCAGTATTTT
.	.	TRBV7-5	TRBJ1-1	CARSLGGLGQNTEAFF	TGTGCCAGAAGCTTAGGGGGTCTGGGACAGAACACTGAAGCTTTCTTT
.	TRBD1	TRBV30	TRBJ2-5	CAWSHPWDRRRETQYF	TGTGCCTGGAGTCATCCCTGGGACAGGAGGAGGGAGACCCAGTACTTC
.	.	TRBV5-8	TRBJ2-5	CASSLDPQGVTQETQYF	TGTGCCAGCAGCTTGGACCCACAGGGTGTTACCCAAGAGACCCAGTACTTC
once	TRBD1	TRBV27	TRBJ1-3	CASRLTGFGNTIYF	TGTGCCAGCCGCCTGACAGGGTTCGGAAACACCATATATTTT
.	TRBD1	TRBV5-4	TRBJ2-3	CASSLEGQYTDTQYF	TGTGCCAGCAGCTTGGAGGGACAGTACACAGATACGCAGTATTTT
.	.	TRBV30	TRBJ2-2	CAWRSRGNTGELFF	TGTGCCTGGAGGTCCCGGGGAAACACCGGGGAGCTGTTTTTT
.	.	TRBV7-3	TRBJ1-5	CASSPRDTQHF	TGTGCCAGCAGCCCCCGGGACACTCAGCATTTT
.	TRBD1	TRBV6-6	TRBJ1-6	CASRKAGGNSPLHF	TGTGCCAGCAGAAAGGCAGGGGGTAATTCACCCCTCCACTTT
.	.	TRBV30	TRBJ1-4	CAWSVRDTYEKLFF	TGTGCCTGGAGTGTTCGGGACACTTATGAAAAACTGTTTTTT
.	.	TRBV30	TRBJ1-5	CAWGGGGQPQHF	TGTGCCTGGGGCGGGGGTGGGCAGCCCCAGCATTTT
.	TRBD1	TRBV2	TRBJ1-1	CASSEWDRSMGSFF	TGTGCCAGCAGTGAGTGGGACAGGTCGATGGGGTCTTTCTTT
.	TRBD1	TRBV5-1	TRBJ2-2	CAGRDRDNTGELFF	TGCGCCGGTCGGGACAGGGATAACACCGGGGAGCTGTTTTTT
.	.	TRBV5-1	TRBJ1-2	CASSPAAELWGYTF	TGCGCCAGCAGCCCGGCGGCGGAACTATGGGGCTACACCTTC
few	.	TRBV6-5	TRBJ2-7	CASSYSYRYEQYF	TGTGCCAGCAGTTACTCTTACAGATACGAGCAGTACTTC
once	TRBD1	TRBV7-6	TRBJ2-7	CASAYEQGASGEQYF	TGTGCCAGCGCATACGAACAGGGGGCGAGCGGCGAGCAGTACTTC